These 8 T cell receptor beta chains originate from one sample sequenced in a study of molecular identifiers for immune sequencing clone quantification. TCRdb fed the PCR reads into MiXCR, producing one record per CDR3 protein. The repertoire holds fewer than 45,000 distinct CDR3 sequences, with 19% as singletons. Sequencing input: naive CD8+ T cells from blood, with Jurkat cell RNA spiked in. The subset denotes: FACS-sorted CD8+CD4-CCR7+CD45RA+ naive T cells. The receptors originated from a human donor in good health. Some libraries in this study had Jurkat cell RNA spiked in.

This clonotype was recorded at least ten times. The chain has TRBV9 and TRBJ2-3; 9 nucleotides agree with TRBD2. Germline V gives CDR1 SGDLS, CDR2 YYNGEE. V dropped 0 bases and J dropped 5; count of bases not matched to a gene: 13. CDR3 length equals 18 residues. CDR3 bases: TGTGCCAGCAGCGTAGGTGCCCTAGGGCTAGCGGGGAGAGATACGCAGTATTTT. It codes for CASSVGALGLAGRDTQYF.

This clonotype has ten or more counts. V gene TRBV20-1 combines with J gene TRBJ2-1, with 8 bases identical to TRBD2. The germline V gene has CDR1 DFQATT and CDR2 SNEGSKA (reference sequence). This CDR3 comprises 19 residues. V lost 2 bases and J lost 2; bases outside the gene matches: 17. The CDR3 reads CSARYQLAEPLVPYNEQFF. The CDR3 DNA follows: TGCAGTGCTAGATATCAACTAGCGGAGCCTCTTGTTCCCTACAATGAGCAGTTCTTC.

In this sample, this clonotype turned up once. The chain links TRBV5-1 to TRBJ2-7; 8 nucleotides line up with TRBD1. The CDR3 consists of 15 residues. Trimming cost V 7 bases and J 5 bases; bases outside gene matches: 14. The V gene's germline CDR1 is SGHRS and CDR2 YFSETQ. CDR3 DNA sequence: TGCGCCAGCGGCCTAAGGGACAGGCTTTTTGACGAGCAGTACTTC. It encodes CASGLRDRLFDEQYF.

This clonotype was detected ten times or more. The V call is TRBV28, the J call TRBJ2-5; TRBD2 is a possible D gene (5 bases). V lost 5 bases, J lost 4 bases, and 11 bases lay in between. Germline CDR1 reads MDHEN; CDR2 reads SYDVKM. The length of the CDR3 is 13 residues. Here the CDR3 reads CASSAQRVETQYF. CDR3 DNA sequence: TGTGCCAGCAGTGCCCAGAGGGTAGAGACCCAGTACTTC.

In its sample, this clonotype was seen a few times. An end of the junction differs from the germline gene, which may be a read error. The J gene is TRBJ2-7, the V gene TRBV27, with D possibly being TRBD1 (7 bases). CDR1 is MNHEY, CDR2 SMNVEV, per germline (reference sequence). The CDR3 length is 14 residues. For the CDR3, the DNA is TGTGCCGGCAGCCCTGGGCAGGGGGGTTACGAGCAGTACTTC. It is translated as CAGSPGQGGYEQYF.

This clonotype was detected many times. This chain connects TRBV20-1 to TRBJ1-1; 10 nucleotides line up with TRBD1. CDR3 length: 15 amino acids. The V gene end was trimmed by 3 bases and the J gene end by 3 bases; junction bases not matched to a gene: 7. Germline CDR1 and CDR2: DFQATT and SNEGSKA (reference sequence). The chain's CDR3 is CSARDDRGRHTEAFF. In DNA form, the CDR3 reads TGCAGTGCTAGGGATGACAGGGGGCGACACACTGAAGCTTTCTTT.

The table lists this clonotype with a few counts. The chain joins TRBV11-3 to TRBJ2-3; 8 nucleotides line up with TRBD1. Trimming cost V 4 bases and J 5 bases; bases outside gene matches: 5. Germline V lookup: CDR1 SGHNT, CDR2 YENEEA. CDR3 size: 14 residues. The CDR3 spells CASSSGQGGDTQYF. CDR3 nucleotides: TGTGCCAGCAGCTCCGGACAGGGAGGAGATACGCAGTATTTT. Variable domain in full (rest from reference TRBV11-3 and TRBJ2-3): EAGVVQSPRYKIIEKKQPVAFWCNPISGHNTLYWYLQNLGQGPELLIRYENEEAVDDSQLPKDRFSAERLKGVDSTLKIQPAELGDSAVYLCASSSGQGGDTQYFGPGTRLTVL.

This clonotype was counted at least ten times. The chain links TRBV19 to TRBJ2-7; TRBD2 is a possible D gene (6 bases). Germline CDR1 is LNHDA and CDR2 is SQIVND (reference sequence). Trimming stripped 3 bases from V and 1 base from J, with 7 bases between. The CDR3 is 13 residues long. The CDR3 DNA is TGTGCCAGTAGTATTGGGGGGTCCTACGAGCAGTACTTC. Its protein is CASSIGGSYEQYF.